These 14 T cell receptor beta chains were sequenced from one sample in a study of blood T cells in healthy people across ages. Primed by a sample-barcoded 5' primer and a J-beta primer mix, a second PCR proceeded for about 6 to 11 cycles. TCRdb fed the 5' RACE reads into MiXCR, producing one record per CDR3 protein. The sample includes around 780,000 distinct CDR3 sequences, 45% to 70% seen only once; the top ten take roughly 24%. Sequencing was done on a sample of blood. These receptor sequences come from a man aged 35 to 55 in good health.

The V call is TRBV15, the J call TRBJ1-4, with D tentatively TRBD1 (5 bases). The CDR3 has 13 amino acids. Between the trimmed V and J ends, which lost 5 bases and 12 bases, there was a span of 16 bases. Germline V gene lookup returns CDR1 LNHNV and CDR2 YYDKDF (reference sequence). CDR3: CATSPRKGRELFF. In DNA, the CDR3 is TGTGCCACCAGCCCCCGGAAGGGGAGGGAACTGTTTTTT.

The chain uses TRBV6-2 or TRBV6-3 and TRBJ2-1, with D possibly TRBD1 on 6 matching bases. The germline V gene encodes CDR1 MNHEY and CDR2 SVGEGT. The CDR3 is made up of 15 amino acids. Between the trimmed V and J ends, which lost 0 bases and 7 bases, there was a span of 13 bases. The CDR3 reads CASSYSIAGVNEQFF. The DNA for the CDR3 is TGTGCCAGCAGTTACTCGATCGCAGGGGTGAATGAGCAGTTCTTC.

Details on this clonotype: The germline gene is not matched at one end of the junction; a read error may be the cause. The rearrangement links TRBV12-3 or TRBV12-4 to TRBJ2-6, with a possible D match to TRBD1 (6 bases). CDR3 length equals 17 residues. CDR3 sequence (DNA): TGTGCCAGCAGTTCGGACAGATCCCTCTCTGGGGCCAACGCCCTGACTTTC. Its protein is CASSSDRSLSGANALTF.

This clonotype was detected a few times. The chain links TRBV3-1 to TRBJ1-6, with D perhaps TRBD1 (5 bases). Between the trimmed V and J ends, which lost 0 bases and 15 bases, there was a span of 6 bases. From germline, CDR1 is LGHDT and CDR2 YNNKEL (reference sequence). The CDR3 is 11 amino acids. DNA of the CDR3: TGTGCCAGCAGCCAAGATGGACACCTCCACTTT. Translating it yields CASSQDGHLHF.

This sequence joins TRBV10-3 and TRBJ2-2, with 14 bases that match TRBD2. Losses at the gene ends were 11 bases for V and 4 bases for J; bases not matched to a gene: 6. Germline CDR1 is ENHRY and CDR2 is SYGVKD. This CDR3 has 15 residues. CDR3 bases: TGTGCCTCCGGACTAGCGGGAGGAGGCACCGGGGAGCTGTTTTTT. Translation gives CASGLAGGGTGELFF.

V and J are TRBV20-1 and TRBJ2-5, with TRBD2 matching over 10 bases. The ends lost 4 bases at V and 11 bases at J; junction bases unmatched: 13. This CDR3 contains 14 residues. The germline gives CDR1 DFQATT, CDR2 SNEGSKA (reference sequence). CDR3 nucleotide sequence: TGCAGTGCTATAGGGTCTAGCGGGGGTAGTGAGCAGTACTTC. Encoded protein: CSAIGSSGGSEQYF.

Note on this clonotype: At one boundary the junction diverges from the germline segment, which might be a read error. The gene calls are TRBV12-3 or TRBV12-4 and TRBJ1-4; D might be TRBD1 (5 bases). CDR3 length equals 14 residues. The CDR3 DNA follows: TGTGCCACCCGGGGGGGTGCAACTAATGGAAAACTGTTTTTT. Translated, it gives CATRGGATNGKLFF.

The J gene is TRBJ1-2, the V gene TRBV12-3 or TRBV12-4, with D unclear. This CDR3 spans 13 amino acids. V lost 3 bases and J 4 bases, leaving 9 bases between the germline ends. CDR3 sequence: CASSFSVIYGYTF. The CDR3 region has the DNA TGTGCCAGCAGTTTTTCCGTTATCTATGGCTACACCTTC.

J is TRBJ2-4 and V is TRBV2, with TRBD2 matching 10 bases. Germline V lookup: CDR1 SNHLY, CDR2 FYNNEI. V lost 6 bases to trimming and J lost 3 bases; unmatched junction nucleotides: 11. The CDR3 runs to 17 residues. The CDR3 sequence is CASRRSGLADYKNIQYF. The DNA of the CDR3 is TGTGCCAGCAGACGCTCCGGACTAGCGGATTACAAAAACATTCAGTACTTC.

The rearrangement links TRBV7-2 to TRBJ2-6, with 8 bases identical to TRBD1. Trimming at V came to 4 bases and at J to 4 bases, leaving 12 bases not matched to a gene. Germline V gene data show CDR1 as SGHTA and CDR2 as FQGNSA. There are 18 residues in the CDR3. CDR3 in DNA: TGTGCCAGCAGCTCAACGGACAGGGTCGGGGCCGGGGCCAACGTCCTGACTTTC. This translates into CASSSTDRVGAGANVLTF.

The chain joins TRBV20-1 to TRBJ1-6, with D perhaps matching TRBD1 (6 bases). V dropped 2 bases and J dropped 0 bases, with 8 bases sitting between them. Germline loops: CDR1 DFQATT, CDR2 SNEGSKA (reference sequence). This CDR3 is 15 amino acids long. The CDR3 nucleotides read TGCAGTGCTAGACAGGGGAGCTCCTATAATTCACCCCTCCACTTT. Encoded protein: CSARQGSSYNSPLHF.

The chain combines TRBV27 with TRBJ1-6; D is possibly TRBD1 (6 bases). Germline-derived CDR1 and CDR2 are MNHEY and SMNVEV (reference sequence). The V gene lost 4 bases and the J gene lost 5 bases, with 18 bases spanning the gap. CDR3 length equals 17 residues. The CDR3 sequence: CASSSPTGRKDNSPLHF. The CDR3 nucleotides read TGTGCCAGCAGTTCACCGACAGGTCGTAAAGATAATTCACCCCTCCACTTT.

The gene calls are TRBV9 and TRBJ2-1; D unresolved. This CDR3 spans 15 amino acids. V was cut by 4 bases and J by 8 bases, with 19 bases left in between. The V gene's germline CDR1 is SGDLS and CDR2 YYNGEE. As DNA, the CDR3 is TGTGCCAGCAGCCCTCCCCCCGTGACCCATGATGAGCAGTTCTTC. This gives the protein CASSPPPVTHDEQFF.

V usage is TRBV28 and J usage is TRBJ2-1; D might be TRBD2 (6 bases). V lost 2 bases and J 15 bases, leaving 14 bases between the germline ends. From germline, CDR1 is MDHEN and CDR2 SYDVKM. The CDR3 loop spans 12 amino acids. The CDR3 DNA is TGTGCCAGCAGTTTAAGACTAGGTTCTCTGTTCTTC. As protein: CASSLRLGSLFF.